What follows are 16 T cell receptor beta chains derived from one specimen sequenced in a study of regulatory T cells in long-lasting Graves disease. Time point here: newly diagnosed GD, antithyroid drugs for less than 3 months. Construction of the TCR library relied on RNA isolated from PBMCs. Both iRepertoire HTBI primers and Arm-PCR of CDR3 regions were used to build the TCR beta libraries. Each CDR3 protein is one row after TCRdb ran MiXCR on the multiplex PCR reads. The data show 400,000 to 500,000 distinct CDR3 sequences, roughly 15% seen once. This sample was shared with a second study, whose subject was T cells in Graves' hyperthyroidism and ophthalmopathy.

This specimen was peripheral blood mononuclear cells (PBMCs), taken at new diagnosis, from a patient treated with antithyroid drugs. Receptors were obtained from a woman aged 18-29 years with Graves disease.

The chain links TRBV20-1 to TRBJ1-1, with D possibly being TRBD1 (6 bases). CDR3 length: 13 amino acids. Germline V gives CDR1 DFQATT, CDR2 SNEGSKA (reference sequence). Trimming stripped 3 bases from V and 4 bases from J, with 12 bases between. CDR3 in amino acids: CSARVGGGTEAFF. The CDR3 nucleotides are TGCAGTGCTAGGGTGGGAGGGGGCACTGAAGCTTTCTTT.

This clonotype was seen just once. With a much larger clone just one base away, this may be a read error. The chain's CDR3 is CKPDSITLMSTEAFF. The CDR3 DNA sequence: TGCAAACCGGACAGCATTACCCTCATGAGCACTGAAGCTTTCTTT. The rearrangement uses TRBV20-1 and TRBJ1-1; D might be TRBD1 (6 bases). Germline CDR1 DFQATT, CDR2 SNEGSKA (reference sequence). The CDR3 is 15 amino acids.

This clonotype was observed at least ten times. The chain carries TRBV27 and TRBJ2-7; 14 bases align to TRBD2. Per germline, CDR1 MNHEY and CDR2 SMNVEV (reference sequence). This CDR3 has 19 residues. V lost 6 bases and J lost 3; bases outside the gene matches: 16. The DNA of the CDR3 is TGTGCCAGCAGCTTTCGCGGACTAGCGGGAGGCCATGCTATCTACGAGCAGTACTTC. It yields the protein CASSFRGLAGGHAIYEQYF.

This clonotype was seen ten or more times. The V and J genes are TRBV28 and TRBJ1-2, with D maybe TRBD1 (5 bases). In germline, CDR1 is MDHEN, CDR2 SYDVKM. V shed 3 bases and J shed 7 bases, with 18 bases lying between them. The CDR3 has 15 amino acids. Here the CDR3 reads CASSFPFPGTGGYTF. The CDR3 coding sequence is TGTGCCAGCAGTTTTCCTTTTCCGGGGACTGGTGGCTACACCTTC.

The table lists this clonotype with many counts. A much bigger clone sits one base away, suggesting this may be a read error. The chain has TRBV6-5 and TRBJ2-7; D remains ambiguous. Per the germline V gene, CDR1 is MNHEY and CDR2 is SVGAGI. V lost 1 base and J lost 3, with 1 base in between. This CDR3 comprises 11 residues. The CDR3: CASSYFYEQYF. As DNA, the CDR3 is TGTGCCAGCAGTTACTTCTACGAGCAGTACTTC.

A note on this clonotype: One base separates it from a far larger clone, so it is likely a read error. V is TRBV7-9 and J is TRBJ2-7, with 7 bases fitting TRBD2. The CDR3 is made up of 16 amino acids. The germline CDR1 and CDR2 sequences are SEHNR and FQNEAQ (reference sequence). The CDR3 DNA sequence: TGTGCCAGCAGAGAGAAAAGCGGGACCACTCCCTACGGGCAGTACTTC. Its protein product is CASREKSGTTPYGQYF.

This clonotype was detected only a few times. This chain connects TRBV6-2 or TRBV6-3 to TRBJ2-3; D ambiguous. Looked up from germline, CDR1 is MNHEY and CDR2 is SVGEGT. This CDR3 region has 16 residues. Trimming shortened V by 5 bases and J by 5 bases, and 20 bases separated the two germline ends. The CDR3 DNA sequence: TGTGCCAGCAGTGAAGCCCGATTAGCAGGTGAAGATACGCAGTATTTT. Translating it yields CASSEARLAGEDTQYF.

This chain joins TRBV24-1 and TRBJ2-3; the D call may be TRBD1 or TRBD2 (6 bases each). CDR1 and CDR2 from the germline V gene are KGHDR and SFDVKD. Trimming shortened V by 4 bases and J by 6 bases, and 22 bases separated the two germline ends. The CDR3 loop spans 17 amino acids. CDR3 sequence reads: CATSDPGQSGGYDTQYF. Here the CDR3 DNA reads TGTGCCACCAGTGACCCTGGACAGTCTGGGGGGTACGATACGCAGTATTTT.

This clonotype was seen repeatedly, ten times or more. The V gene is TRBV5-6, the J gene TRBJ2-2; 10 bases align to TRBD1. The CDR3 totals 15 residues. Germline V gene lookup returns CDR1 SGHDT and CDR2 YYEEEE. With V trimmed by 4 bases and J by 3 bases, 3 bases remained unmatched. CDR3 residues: CASSPGTGDTGELFF. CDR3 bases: TGTGCCAGCAGCCCAGGGACAGGGGACACCGGGGAGCTGTTTTTT.

This chain's CDR3 is CASSPRTGGDTDTQYF. The CDR3, as DNA: TGTGCCAGCAGCCCCCGGACAGGGGGCGACACAGATACGCAGTATTTT. The V and J genes are TRBV7-9 and TRBJ2-3, with 11 bases that match TRBD1. This CDR3 has 16 amino acids. With V trimmed by 5 bases and J by 2 bases, 6 bases remained unmatched. Germline CDR1 and CDR2: SEHNR and FQNEAQ (reference sequence).

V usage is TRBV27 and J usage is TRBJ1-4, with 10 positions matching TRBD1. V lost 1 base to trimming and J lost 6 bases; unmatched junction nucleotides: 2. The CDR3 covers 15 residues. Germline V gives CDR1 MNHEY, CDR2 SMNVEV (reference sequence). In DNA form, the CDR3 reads TGTGCCAGCAGTTTATTGGGGACAGGGGATGAAAAACTGTTTTTT. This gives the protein CASSLLGTGDEKLFF.

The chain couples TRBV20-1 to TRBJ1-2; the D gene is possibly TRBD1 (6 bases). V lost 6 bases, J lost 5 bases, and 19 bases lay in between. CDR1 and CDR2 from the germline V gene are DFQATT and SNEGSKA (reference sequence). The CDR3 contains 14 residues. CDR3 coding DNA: TGCAGTGCCCCGAAGGGGACACCGCTTTATGGCTACACCTTC. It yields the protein CSAPKGTPLYGYTF.

The chain's CDR3 is CASSFRAGGPYEQYF. CDR3 sequence (DNA): TGTGCCAGCAGCTTTCGGGCGGGAGGGCCCTACGAGCAGTACTTC. The V gene is TRBV7-6, the J gene TRBJ2-7; TRBD2 aligns across 9 bases. The germline CDR1 and CDR2 sequences are SGHVS and FNYEAQ. The CDR3 covers 15 residues. The ends lost 3 bases at V and 2 bases at J; junction bases unmatched: 5.

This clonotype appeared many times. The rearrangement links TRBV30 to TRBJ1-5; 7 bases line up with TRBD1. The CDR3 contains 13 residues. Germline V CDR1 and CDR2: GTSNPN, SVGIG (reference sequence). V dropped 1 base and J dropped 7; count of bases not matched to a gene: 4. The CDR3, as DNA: TGTGCCTGGAGTGGAGACAGGGACCAGCCCCAGCATTTT. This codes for CAWSGDRDQPQHF.

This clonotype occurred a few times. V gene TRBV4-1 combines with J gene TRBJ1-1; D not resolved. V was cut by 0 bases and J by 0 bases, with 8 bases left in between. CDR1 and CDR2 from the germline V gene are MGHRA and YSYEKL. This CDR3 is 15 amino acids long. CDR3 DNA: TGCGCCAGCAGCCAAGATCTAACATTGAACACTGAAGCTTTCTTT. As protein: CASSQDLTLNTEAFF.

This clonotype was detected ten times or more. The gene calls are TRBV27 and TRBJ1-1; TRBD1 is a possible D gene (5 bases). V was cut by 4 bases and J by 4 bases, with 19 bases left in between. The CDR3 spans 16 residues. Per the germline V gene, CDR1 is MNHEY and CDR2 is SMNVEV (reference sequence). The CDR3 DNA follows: TGTGCCAGCAGTTCCCCGAAGCCGGGGAGGGGCACTGAAGCTTTCTTT. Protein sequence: CASSSPKPGRGTEAFF.